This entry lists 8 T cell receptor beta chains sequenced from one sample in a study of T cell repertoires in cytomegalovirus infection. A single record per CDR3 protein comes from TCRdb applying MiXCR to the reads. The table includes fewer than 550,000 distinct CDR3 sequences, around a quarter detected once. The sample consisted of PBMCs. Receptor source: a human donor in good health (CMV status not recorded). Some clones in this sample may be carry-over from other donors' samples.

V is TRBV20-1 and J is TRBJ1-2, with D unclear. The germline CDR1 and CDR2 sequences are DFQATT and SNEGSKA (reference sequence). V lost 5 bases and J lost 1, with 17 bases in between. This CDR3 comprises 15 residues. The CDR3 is CSAAPLTGINYGYTF. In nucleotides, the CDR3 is TGCAGTGCTGCCCCCCTGACCGGTATTAACTATGGCTACACCTTC.

CDR3 DNA: TGTGCCAGGGGGACTAGCGGACCCTACGAGCAGTACTTC. It codes for CARGTSGPYEQYF. The chain joins TRBV2 to TRBJ2-7; 11 nucleotides align to TRBD2. J was trimmed by 2 bases and V by 9 bases; bases with no gene match: 3. CDR3 length: 13 amino acids. In germline, CDR1 is SNHLY, CDR2 FYNNEI.

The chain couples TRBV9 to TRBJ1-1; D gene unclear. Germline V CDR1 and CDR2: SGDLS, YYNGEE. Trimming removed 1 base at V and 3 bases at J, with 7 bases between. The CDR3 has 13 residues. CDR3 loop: CASSVYEDTEAFF. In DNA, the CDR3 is TGTGCCAGCAGCGTATACGAGGACACTGAAGCTTTCTTT.

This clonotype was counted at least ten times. The CDR3: CASRGDFGQYF. The CDR3 nucleotides are TGTGCCAGCAGAGGAGACTTTGGGCAGTATTTT. The gene calls are TRBV7-6 and TRBJ2-3; D ambiguous. This CDR3 has 11 amino acids. The V and J ends lost 6 bases and 11 bases respectively, with 12 bases between them. Germline CDR1 and CDR2: SGHVS and FNYEAQ.

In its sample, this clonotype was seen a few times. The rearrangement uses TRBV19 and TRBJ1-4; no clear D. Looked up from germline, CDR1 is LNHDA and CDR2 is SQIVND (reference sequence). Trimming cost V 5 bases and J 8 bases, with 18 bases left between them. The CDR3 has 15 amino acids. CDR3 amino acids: CASSLRSGGWEKLFF. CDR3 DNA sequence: TGTGCCAGTAGTCTCCGATCGGGAGGTTGGGAAAAACTGTTTTTT.

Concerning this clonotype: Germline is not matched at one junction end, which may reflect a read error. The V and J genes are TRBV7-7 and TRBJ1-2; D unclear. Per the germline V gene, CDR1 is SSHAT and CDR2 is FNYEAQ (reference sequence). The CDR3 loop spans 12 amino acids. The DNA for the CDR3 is TGTGCTAGCACCTCGAACAACTATGGCTACACCTTC. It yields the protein CASTSNNYGYTF.

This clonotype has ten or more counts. The DNA of the CDR3 is TGTGCCAGCAGGTTTATTTTGCGGTACTTAAAACCCCTCGGGTACGAGCAGTACGTC. Translated: CASRFILRYLKPLGYEQYV. The V call is TRBV7-2, the J call TRBJ2-7, with unresolved D. The CDR3 has 19 residues. V was cut by 6 bases and J by 4 bases, with 31 bases left in between. The V gene's germline CDR1 is SGHTA and CDR2 FQGNSA.

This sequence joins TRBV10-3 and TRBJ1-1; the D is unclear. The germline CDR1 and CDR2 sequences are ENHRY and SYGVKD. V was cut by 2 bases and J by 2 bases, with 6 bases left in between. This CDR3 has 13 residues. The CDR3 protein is CAISERSNTEAFF. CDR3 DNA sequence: TGTGCCATCAGTGAGCGAAGTAACACTGAAGCTTTCTTT.